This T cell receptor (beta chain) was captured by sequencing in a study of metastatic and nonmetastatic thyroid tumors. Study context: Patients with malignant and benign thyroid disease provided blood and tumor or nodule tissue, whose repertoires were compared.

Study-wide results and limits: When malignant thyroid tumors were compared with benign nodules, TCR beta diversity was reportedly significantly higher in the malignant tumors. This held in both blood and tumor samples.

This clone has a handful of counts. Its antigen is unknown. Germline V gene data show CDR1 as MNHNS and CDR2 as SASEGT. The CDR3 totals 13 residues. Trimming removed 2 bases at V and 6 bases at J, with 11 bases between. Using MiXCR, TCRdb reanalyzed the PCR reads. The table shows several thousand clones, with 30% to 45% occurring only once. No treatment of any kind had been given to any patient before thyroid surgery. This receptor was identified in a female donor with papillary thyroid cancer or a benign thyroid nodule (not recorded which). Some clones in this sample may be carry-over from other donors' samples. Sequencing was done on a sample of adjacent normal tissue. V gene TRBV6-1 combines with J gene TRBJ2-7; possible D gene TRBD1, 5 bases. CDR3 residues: CASSEMADSEQYF. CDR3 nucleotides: TGTGCCAGCAGTGAAATGGCTGACAGCGAGCAGTACTTC.